The 20 T cell receptor beta chains reported below all come from one sample, sequenced in a study of cytomegalovirus exposure and HLA in healthy donors. TCRdb's copy holds only in-frame clones and misses some; the assay was immunoSEQ multiplex PCR. The table includes fewer than 200,000 clones, about 90% detected once. The sample consisted of PBMCs. Source of these receptors: a young woman in good health and CMV-seropositive.

The chain links TRBV5-4 to TRBJ2-6, with 7 bases aligning to TRBD1. The V segment lost 0 bases and the J segment 0 bases; nucleotides outside the gene matches: 9. Germline CDR1 SGHNT, CDR2 YYREEE (reference sequence). The CDR3 totals 19 residues. CDR3 coding DNA: TGTGCCAGCAGCTTGGCGACAGGGACCTTTTCCTCTGGGGCCAACGTCCTGACTTTC. Translated, it gives CASSLATGTFSSGANVLTF.

J is TRBJ2-7 and V is TRBV4-3; TRBD2 aligns across 8 bases. With V trimmed by 0 bases and J by 0 bases, 4 bases remained unmatched. The CDR3 has 16 residues. CDR1 LGHNA and CDR2 YSLEER come from the germline V gene. The CDR3 is CASSQDSGVSSYEQYF. CDR3 coding DNA: TGCGCCAGCAGCCAAGATAGCGGGGTCAGCTCCTACGAGCAGTACTTC.

V is TRBV11-3 and J is TRBJ1-6; D unclear. This CDR3 has 16 amino acids. Germline CDR1 is SGHNT and CDR2 is YENEEA. With 5 bases removed from V and 4 bases from J, the gap between germline ends came to 15 bases. Here the CDR3 DNA reads TGTGCCAGCAGCCCTTACTACGGGGTGTATAATTCACCCCTCCACTTT. Its translation is CASSPYYGVYNSPLHF.

The chain combines TRBV18 with TRBJ2-7, with TRBD1 matching over 11 bases. Germline values: CDR1 KGHSH, CDR2 LQKENI. This CDR3 region has 14 residues. The V gene end was trimmed by 4 bases and the J gene end by 6 bases; junction bases not matched to a gene: 5. As DNA, the CDR3 is TGTGCCAGCTCACAAAAGGGACAGGGGGGCGAGCAGTACTTC. It translates to CASSQKGQGGEQYF.

This clone is a singleton in its sample. The rearrangement uses TRBV19 and TRBJ1-1, with TRBD1 identical over 8 bases. Germline V lookup: CDR1 LNHDA, CDR2 SQIVND (reference sequence). There are 14 residues in the CDR3. Trimming removed 4 bases from V and 4 bases from J; junction bases left unmatched: 5. CDR3 nucleotides: TGTGCCAGTAGTACGGGACAGGCCCTCACTGAAGCTTTCTTT. This encodes CASSTGQALTEAFF.

The chain is built from TRBV25-1 and TRBJ2-2; possible D gene TRBD2, 5 bases. Germline V gives CDR1 MGHDK, CDR2 SYGVNS. Deletions cut 6 bases from V and 3 bases from J, with 14 bases between. The CDR3 totals 15 residues. The CDR3 sequence is CASRRGLSDTGELFF. The CDR3 bases are TGTGCCAGCAGGAGAGGGTTAAGTGACACCGGGGAGCTGTTTTTT.

This chain joins TRBV7-2 and TRBJ2-3; tentative D call: TRBD2 (5 bases). Germline V gives CDR1 SGHTA, CDR2 FQGNSA. V lost 5 bases and J 9 bases, leaving 21 bases between the germline ends. The CDR3 is 15 amino acids. Written as DNA, the CDR3 is TGTGCCAGCAGCCCAGACTTCCACGGGGTGTCCACGCAGTATTTT. This translates into CASSPDFHGVSTQYF.

This chain uses TRBV7-3 with TRBJ2-3; TRBD2 might be the D (5 bases). Trimming took 3 bases from V and 2 from J, leaving 9 bases between them. The CDR3 extends over 14 amino acids. Germline CDR1 and CDR2: SGHTA and FQGTGA. The CDR3 DNA reads as TGTGCCAGCAGCTTTAACGGACTCACAGATACGCAGTATTTT. Amino acids: CASSFNGLTDTQYF.

The chain couples TRBV10-3 to TRBJ1-5; a weak D match, TRBD1 (6 bases). There are 14 residues in the CDR3. Deletions cut 3 bases from V and 4 bases from J, with 10 bases between. CDR1 is ENHRY and CDR2 is SYGVKD in the germline V gene. CDR3 nucleotide sequence: TGTGCCATCAGTGACCCAACAGGGAATCAGCCCCAGCATTTT. This gives the protein CAISDPTGNQPQHF.

The gene calls are TRBV6-5 and TRBJ1-2, with D tentatively TRBD1 (5 bases). V shed 2 bases and J shed 4 bases, with 11 bases lying between them. This CDR3 spans 14 amino acids. The germline gives CDR1 MNHEY, CDR2 SVGAGI. CDR3 DNA sequence: TGTGCCAGCAGTTACAGCCAAGGGGTCTATGGCTACACCTTC. Translated: CASSYSQGVYGYTF.

V usage is TRBV5-6 and J usage is TRBJ2-1, with D possibly TRBD2 on 6 matching bases. CDR3 size: 17 residues. V was cut by 1 base and J by 1 base, with 15 bases left in between. The germline V gene encodes CDR1 SGHDT and CDR2 YYEEEE. CDR3 DNA: TGTGCCAGCAGCTTGTTGGAGGGCAGGAGTTCCTACAATGAGCAGTTCTTC. This codes for CASSLLEGRSSYNEQFF.

CDR3 protein: CASSVGQGISYEQYF. In DNA, the CDR3 is TGTGCCAGCAGCGTAGGGCAGGGAATTAGCTACGAGCAGTACTTC. The chain is built from TRBV9 and TRBJ2-7; D may be TRBD1 (5 bases). Trimming cost V 0 bases and J 3 bases, with 13 bases left between them. Germline-derived CDR1 and CDR2 are SGDLS and YYNGEE. The CDR3 is 15 amino acids. Full variable domain (rest looked up from reference TRBV9 and TRBJ2-7): DSGVTQTPKHLITATGQRVTLRCSPRSGDLSVYWYQQSLDQGLQFLIQYYNGEERAKGNILERFSAQQFPDLHSELNLSSLELGDSALYFCASSVGQGISYEQYFGPGTRLTVT.

This chain connects TRBV18 to TRBJ1-2; 8 positions match TRBD1. This CDR3 region has 13 residues. V was pared by 2 bases and J by 8 bases, with 4 bases of the junction left unmatched. Germline values: CDR1 KGHSH, CDR2 LQKENI. Here the CDR3 DNA reads TGTGCCAGCTCACCAAGGTACAGGGGGGGCTACACCTTC. Translating gives CASSPRYRGGYTF.

V and J are TRBV6-4 and TRBJ2-3, with D unclear. The CDR3 is made up of 16 amino acids. Trimming removed 3 bases at V and 1 base at J, with 14 bases between. CDR1 and CDR2 (germline): MRHNA, SNTAGT. CDR3 in amino acids: CASSESWRGGTDTQYF. CDR3 coding DNA: TGTGCCAGCAGTGAAAGTTGGCGTGGAGGCACAGATACGCAGTATTTT.

The chain links TRBV6-7 to TRBJ1-3, with D possibly being TRBD1 (6 bases). TRBV6-7 is an ORF, with its function uncertain. This CDR3 is 13 amino acids long. CDR3: CAPASGAGNTIYF. CDR3 DNA sequence: TGTGCACCAGCGTCAGGGGCTGGAAACACCATATATTTT.

This CDR3 is CASSDGGGPYEQYF. The CDR3 region has the DNA TGTGCCAGCAGTGATGGGGGGGGGCCCTACGAGCAGTACTTC. The rearrangement links TRBV2 to TRBJ2-7, with D possibly TRBD2 on 7 matching bases. The CDR3 loop spans 14 amino acids. The germline V gene encodes CDR1 SNHLY and CDR2 FYNNEI. Trimming took 3 bases from V and 2 from J, leaving 11 bases between them.

This clone was picked up one time. This sequence joins TRBV19 and TRBJ2-7, with 8 bases lining up with TRBD1. The CDR3 extends over 15 amino acids. The J segment lost 2 bases and the V segment lost 3 bases, leaving 6 bases of the junction unmatched. The germline V gene has CDR1 LNHDA and CDR2 SQIVND (reference sequence). The CDR3 spells CASSIRTGRTYEQYF. The CDR3 DNA is TGTGCCAGTAGTATTCGGACAGGGAGGACCTACGAGCAGTACTTC.

The sample holds a few counts of this clone. The chain couples TRBV7-9 to TRBJ1-1; 8 bases align to TRBD1. V shed 5 bases and J 7 bases; nucleotides not matched to a gene: 6. Germline V gene data show CDR1 as SEHNR and CDR2 as FQNEAQ (reference sequence). The CDR3 length is 13 residues. In DNA form, the CDR3 reads TGTGCCAGCAGCGACGAAGACAGGGGTGAAGCTTTCTTT. Amino acid sequence: CASSDEDRGEAFF.

The V call is TRBV6-6, the J call TRBJ1-5, with D perhaps TRBD1 (6 bases). From germline, CDR1 is MNHNY and CDR2 SVGAGI (reference sequence). The V gene lost 6 bases and the J gene lost 4 bases, with 10 bases spanning the gap. The CDR3 contains 13 residues. The CDR3 loop is CASRLDSNQPQHF. CDR3 DNA: TGTGCCAGCAGACTGGACAGTAATCAGCCCCAGCATTTT.

The J gene is TRBJ2-7, the V gene TRBV7-2, with 9 nucleotides matching TRBD1. The CDR3 is made up of 17 amino acids. Germline loops: CDR1 SGHTA, CDR2 FQGNSA. V gave up 6 bases and J gave up 0 bases; unmatched junction bases: 12. Written as DNA, the CDR3 is TGTGCCAGCAGTCCGAGAACTACGGGACAGGGCTCCTACGAGCAGTACTTC. Translation: CASSPRTTGQGSYEQYF.